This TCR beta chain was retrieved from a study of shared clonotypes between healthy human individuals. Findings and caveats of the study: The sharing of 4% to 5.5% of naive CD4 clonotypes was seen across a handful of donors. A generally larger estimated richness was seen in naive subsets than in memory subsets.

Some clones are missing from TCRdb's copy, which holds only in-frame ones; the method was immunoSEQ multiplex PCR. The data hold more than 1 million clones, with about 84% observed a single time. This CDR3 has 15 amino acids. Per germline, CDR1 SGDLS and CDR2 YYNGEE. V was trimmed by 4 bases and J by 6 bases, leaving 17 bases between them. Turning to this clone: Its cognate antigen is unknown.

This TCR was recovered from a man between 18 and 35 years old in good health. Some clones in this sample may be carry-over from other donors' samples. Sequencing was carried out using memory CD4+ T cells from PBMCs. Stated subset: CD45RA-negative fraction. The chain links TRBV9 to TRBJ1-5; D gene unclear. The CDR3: CASSPGSGRGQPQHF. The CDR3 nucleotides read TGTGCCAGCAGCCCCGGGTCGGGTAGAGGTCAGCCCCAGCATTTT.